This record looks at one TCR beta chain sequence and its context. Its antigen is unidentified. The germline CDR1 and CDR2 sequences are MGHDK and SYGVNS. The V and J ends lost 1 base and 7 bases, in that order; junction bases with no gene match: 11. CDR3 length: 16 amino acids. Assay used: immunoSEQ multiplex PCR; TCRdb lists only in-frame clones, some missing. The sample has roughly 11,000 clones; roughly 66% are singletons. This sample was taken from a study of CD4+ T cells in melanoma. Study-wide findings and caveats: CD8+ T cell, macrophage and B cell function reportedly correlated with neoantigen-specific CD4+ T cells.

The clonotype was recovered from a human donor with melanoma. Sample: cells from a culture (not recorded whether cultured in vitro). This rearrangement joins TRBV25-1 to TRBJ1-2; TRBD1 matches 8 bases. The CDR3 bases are TGTGCCAGCAGTGAATGGGGTGGCAGGGGGCAGTCTGGCTACACCTTC. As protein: CASSEWGGRGQSGYTF.